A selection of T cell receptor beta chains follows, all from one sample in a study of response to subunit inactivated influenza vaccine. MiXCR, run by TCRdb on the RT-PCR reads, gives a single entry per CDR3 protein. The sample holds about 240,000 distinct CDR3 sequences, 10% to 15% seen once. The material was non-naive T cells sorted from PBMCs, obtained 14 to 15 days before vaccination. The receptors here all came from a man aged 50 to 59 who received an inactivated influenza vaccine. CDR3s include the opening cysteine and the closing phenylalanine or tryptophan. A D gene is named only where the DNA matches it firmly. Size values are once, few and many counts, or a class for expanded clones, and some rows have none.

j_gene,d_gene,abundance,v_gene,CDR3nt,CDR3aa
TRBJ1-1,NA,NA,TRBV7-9,TGTGCCAGCAGCCGCAGTGGGGGGAACACTGAAGCTTTCTTT,CASSRSGGNTEAFF
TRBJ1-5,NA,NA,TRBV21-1,TGTGCCAGCAAAAATCCCAAAGAGACAGGGCAAAATCAGCCCCAGCATTTT,CASKNPKETGQNQPQHF
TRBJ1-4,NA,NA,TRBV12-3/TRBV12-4,TGTGCCAGCAGTTTAGCTGGGGGCGATGAAAAACTGTTTTTT,CASSLAGGDEKLFF
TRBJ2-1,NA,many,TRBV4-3,TGCGCCAGCAGCCAAAGTGGGAATGAGCAGTTCTTC,CASSQSGNEQFF
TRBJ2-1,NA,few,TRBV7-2,TGTGCCAGCAGCTTAGTGGTGAGTGAGCAGTTCTTC,CASSLVVSEQFF
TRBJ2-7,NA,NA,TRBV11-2,TGTGCCAGCAGCTTAGACTTCCCGGGCGCCGAGCAGTACTTC,CASSLDFPGAEQYF
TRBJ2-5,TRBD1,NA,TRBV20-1,TGCAGTGCCATTAGTCCCAGGGGGCAAAAGGAGACCCAGTACTTC,CSAISPRGQKETQYF
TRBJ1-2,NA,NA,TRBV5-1,TGCGCCAGCAGCTTGGTTCGTGGGTCTAACTATGGCTACACCTTC,CASSLVRGSNYGYTF
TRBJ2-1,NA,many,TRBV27,TGTGCCAGCAGTTACGGGGGGCGCCCCGACAATGAGCAGTTCTTC,CASSYGGRPDNEQFF
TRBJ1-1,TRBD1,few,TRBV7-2,TGTGCCAGCAGCTCACCTAACCGACAGGGTGAAGCTTTCTTT,CASSSPNRQGEAFF
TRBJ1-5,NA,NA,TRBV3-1,TGTGCCAGCAGCGACGGCGGGGGGAGTCAGCCCCAGCATTTT,CASSDGGGSQPQHF
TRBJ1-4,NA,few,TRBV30,TGTGCCTGGAGCAGGACAGATACTAATGAAAAACTGTTTTTT,CAWSRTDTNEKLFF
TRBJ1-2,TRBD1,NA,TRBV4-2,TGTGCCAGCAGCCAAGCCCGAACAGGGGGCATCGGCTACACCTTC,CASSQARTGGIGYTF
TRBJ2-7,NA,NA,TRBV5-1,TGCGCCAGCAGCTTTGACGTTCCCTACGAGCAGTACTTC,CASSFDVPYEQYF
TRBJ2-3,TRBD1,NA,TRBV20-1,TGCAGTGCTAGACGACAGGGGCCCGCGGGCCCAGATACGCAGTATTTT,CSARRQGPAGPDTQYF
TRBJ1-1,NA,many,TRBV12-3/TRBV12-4,TGTGCCAGCAGCCAACAGGGAGGGAACACTGAAGCTTTCTTT,CASSQQGGNTEAFF
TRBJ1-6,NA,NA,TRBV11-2,TGTGCCAGCAGCTTATCGGGGGCCCGATCCTATAATTCACCCCTCCACTTT,CASSLSGARSYNSPLHF
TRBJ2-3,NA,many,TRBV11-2,TGTGCCAGCAGCTTTAGGGCCCTGGGACCTAGTTGGGATACGCAGTATTTT,CASSFRALGPSWDTQYF
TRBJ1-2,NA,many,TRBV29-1,TGCAGCGGGGACATCCCAAACTATGGCTACACCTTC,CSGDIPNYGYTF
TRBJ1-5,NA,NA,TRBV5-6,TGTGCCAGCAGCGCGGGACGGCACTTCAATCAGCCCCTGCATTTT,CASSAGRHFNQPLHF
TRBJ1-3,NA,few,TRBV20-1,TGCAGTGCGGAACAGGACTCTGGAAACACCATATATTTT,CSAEQDSGNTIYF
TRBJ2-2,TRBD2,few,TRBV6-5,TGTGCCAGCAGTTACGGGGGGAGGGCTACCGGGGAGCTGTTTTTT,CASSYGGRATGELFF
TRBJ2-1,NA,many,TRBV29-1,TGCAGCCACCCCGGCCTAAATGAGCAGTTCTTC,CSHPGLNEQFF
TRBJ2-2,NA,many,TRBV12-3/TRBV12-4,TGTGCCAGCAGCCCTAGCGGACAGCACACCGGGGAGCTGTTTTTT,CASSPSGQHTGELFF
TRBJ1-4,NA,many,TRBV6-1,TGTGCCAGCAGTGAGACTTTCTCCAGGGGAGAAAAACTGTTTTTT,CASSETFSRGEKLFF
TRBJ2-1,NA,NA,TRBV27,TGTGCCAGCAGTTTATGGGGGAGTTCGCGTGAGCAGTTCTTC,CASSLWGSSREQFF
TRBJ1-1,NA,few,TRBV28,TGTGCCAGCAGTTTACAGGGAAGGTGGATTGAAGCTTTCTTT,CASSLQGRWIEAFF
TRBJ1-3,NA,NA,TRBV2,TGTGCCAGCTCCTCGAGGACTCCTGGAAACACCATATATTTT,CASSSRTPGNTIYF
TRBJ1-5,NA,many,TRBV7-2,TGTGCCAGCAGCTCACCACCGGGCCACAATCAGCCCCAGCATTTT,CASSSPPGHNQPQHF
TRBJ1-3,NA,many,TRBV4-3,TGCGCCAGCAGCCGGGACGACTTCTTAAGCTCTGGAAACACCATATATTTT,CASSRDDFLSSGNTIYF
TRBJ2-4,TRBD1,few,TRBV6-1,TGTGCCAGCAGCCTGCCCCGGACAGGGGATCAGAAGGACAAAAACATTCAGTACTTC,CASSLPRTGDQKDKNIQYF
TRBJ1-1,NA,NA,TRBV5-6,TGTGCCAGCAGCTTGTCTCCTCCGGAGAACACTGAAGCTTTCTTT,CASSLSPPENTEAFF
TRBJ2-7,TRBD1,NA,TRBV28,TGTGCCAGCAAGGGACAGGGGAATTACTACGAGCAGTACTTC,CASKGQGNYYEQYF
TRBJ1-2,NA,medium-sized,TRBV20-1,TGCAGTGCTAGTCGTGGGAACTATGGCTACACCTTC,CSASRGNYGYTF
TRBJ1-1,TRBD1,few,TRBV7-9,TGTGCCAGCAAGGAAGGGGGCGCGAACACTGAAGCTTTCTTT,CASKEGGANTEAFF
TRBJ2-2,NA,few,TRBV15,TGTGCCACCAGCACGAGAACCACCGGGGAGCTGTTTTTT,CATSTRTTGELFF
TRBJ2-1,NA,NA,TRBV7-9,TGTGCCAGCATCCGCGGGCGGTTCAATGAGCAGTTCTTC,CASIRGRFNEQFF
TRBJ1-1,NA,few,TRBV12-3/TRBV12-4,TGTGCCAGCAGACTAGGGTGGAACACTGAAGCTTTCTTT,CASRLGWNTEAFF
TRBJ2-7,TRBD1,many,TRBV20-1,TGCAGTGCTAGAGGGTCCCGACAGGGCACTTTATGGGAGCAGTACTTC,CSARGSRQGTLWEQYF
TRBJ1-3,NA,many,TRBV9,TGTGCCAGCAGCGCTGAGGACAGTTATAGGGGAAACACCATATATTTT,CASSAEDSYRGNTIYF
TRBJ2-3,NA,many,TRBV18,TGTGCCAGCTCACCCCAAGAGCTGGATACGCAGTATTTT,CASSPQELDTQYF
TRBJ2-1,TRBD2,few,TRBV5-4,TGTGCCAGCAGCTTGGAGGCGCGGGGGAGCTCCTACAATGAGCAGTTCTTC,CASSLEARGSSYNEQFF
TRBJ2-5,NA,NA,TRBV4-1,TGCGCCAGCGGACGAGGGGACGTCCAAGAGACCCAGTACTTC,CASGRGDVQETQYF
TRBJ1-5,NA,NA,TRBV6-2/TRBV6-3,TGTGCCAGCAGTGACCCCGGGGGAGTTAGCAATCAGCCCCAGCATTTT,CASSDPGGVSNQPQHF
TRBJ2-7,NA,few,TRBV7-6,TGTGCCAGCAGCTTAGCGTCGGGAACAAACGAGCAGTACTTC,CASSLASGTNEQYF
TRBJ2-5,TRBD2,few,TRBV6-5,TGTGCCAGCAGTTACGCGGGGGGCCAAGAGACCCAGTACTTC,CASSYAGGQETQYF
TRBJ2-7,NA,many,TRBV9,TGTGCCAGCAGCGTAAGGGGGGGCGAGCAGTACTTC,CASSVRGGEQYF
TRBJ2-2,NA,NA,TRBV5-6,TGTGCCAGCAGCTATCCGGGACGGATGAACACCGGGGAGCTGTTTTTT,CASSYPGRMNTGELFF
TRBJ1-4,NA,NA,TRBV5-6,TGTGCCAGCAGCCTTTTGGGTGAAAAACTGTTTTTT,CASSLLGEKLFF
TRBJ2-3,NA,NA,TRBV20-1,TGCAGTGCTAGTGTACCGGGGGTCTCAGATACGCAGTATTTT,CSASVPGVSDTQYF
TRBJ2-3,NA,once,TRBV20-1,TGCAGTGCTAGAGACAGGCGTGCTAGCACAGATACGCAGTATTTT,CSARDRRASTDTQYF
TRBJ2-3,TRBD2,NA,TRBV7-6,TGTGCCAGCAGCTTCGGGACTAGCGGGAGGGCCAGGGATACGCAGTATTTT,CASSFGTSGRARDTQYF
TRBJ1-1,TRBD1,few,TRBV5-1,TGCGCCAGCAGCCCAAGACAGGGGACCCACACTGAAGCTTTCTTT,CASSPRQGTHTEAFF
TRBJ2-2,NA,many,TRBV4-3,TGCGCCAGCAGCCAAGATTTGGGGACTGGAGGGAACACCGGGGAGCTGTTTTTT,CASSQDLGTGGNTGELFF
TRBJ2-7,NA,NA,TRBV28,TGTGCCAGCAGGGCGGGACAGAGCCCACCGCGCGACGAGCAGTACTTC,CASRAGQSPPRDEQYF